This T cell receptor (beta chain) was captured by sequencing in a study of T cells after yellow fever vaccination. Study observations and caveats: Sorted repertoires could include abundant contaminating clonotypes from bulk cells. Researchers report a weaker secondary response that nonetheless peaked faster, day 5 versus 15.

Note on this clonotype: Its antigen remains unidentified. The junction departs from the called germline gene at one end, perhaps through a read error.

For TCR, cDNA came from 5'RACE template switching, which added a universal primer site and UMIs. TCRdb re-derived calls from the 5' RACE reads in MiXCR, one entry per CDR3 protein. The sample holds 500,000 to 650,000 distinct CDR3 sequences, roughly 13% seen once. CDR3 length: 12 amino acids. This clonotype was sampled from a young man who received the YFV17D yellow fever vaccine. Sequencing used PBMCs, obtained on the day of the yellow fever booster vaccination. The chain carries TRBV12-3 or TRBV12-4 and TRBJ2-1, with unresolved D. The CDR3 protein is CVSSLGGNEQFF. CDR3 bases: TGTGTCAGCAGTTTGGGTGGGAATGAGCAGTTCTTC.